The clone carrying this T cell receptor (beta chain) was found many times. Its specificity is not known. This CDR3 has 15 residues. The germline V and J ends were trimmed by 5 bases and 1 base, with 15 bases remaining between them. CDR1 is MDHEN, CDR2 SYDVKM, per germline. Specified time point: newly diagnosed GD, antithyroid drugs for less than 3 months. PBMCs provided the RNA from which the TCR library was made. This record belongs to a study of regulatory T cells in long-lasting Graves disease. Libraries of TCR beta came from iRepertoire HTBI primers plus Arm-PCR of CDR3 regions. TCRdb analysed the multiplex PCR reads with MiXCR anew, one entry per CDR3 protein. The table shows over 450,000 distinct CDR3 sequences, with approximately 12% occurring only once. Study-level results: Owing to a sample size that was small, accuracy may have been reduced.

This sample was also put to use in a study of T cells in Graves' hyperthyroidism and ophthalmopathy. That work states: Among clonotypes expanded in thyroid above 0.001, most were also found in blood.

The chain is built from TRBV28 and TRBJ2-7, with TRBD1 as a possible D gene (5 bases). Sequencing was performed on peripheral blood mononuclear cells (PBMCs), taken at new diagnosis, from a patient treated with antithyroid drugs. The TCR comes from a woman between 25 and 40 years old with Graves disease. CDR3: CASSLLGHLSYEQYF. CDR3 bases: TGTGCCAGCAGTCTCCTAGGACACCTATCCTACGAGCAGTACTTC.